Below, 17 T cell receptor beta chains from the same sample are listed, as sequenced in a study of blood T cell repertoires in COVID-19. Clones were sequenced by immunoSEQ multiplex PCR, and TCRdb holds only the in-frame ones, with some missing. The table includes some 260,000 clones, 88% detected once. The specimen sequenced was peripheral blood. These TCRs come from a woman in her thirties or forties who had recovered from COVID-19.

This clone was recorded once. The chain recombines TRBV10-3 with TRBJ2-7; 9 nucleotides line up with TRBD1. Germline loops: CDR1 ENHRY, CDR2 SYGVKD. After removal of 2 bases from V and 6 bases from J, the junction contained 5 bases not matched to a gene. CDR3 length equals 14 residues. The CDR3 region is CAISEGQGLSEQYF. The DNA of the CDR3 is TGTGCCATCAGTGAGGGACAGGGGTTATCCGAGCAGTACTTC.

The CDR3 DNA sequence: TGTGCCTGGAGCGTAGGGGGCCCTAATGAAAAACTGTTTTTT. This encodes CAWSVGGPNEKLFF. This chain uses TRBV30 with TRBJ1-4; TRBD1 matches 7 bases. After removal of 3 bases from V and 3 bases from J, the junction contained 4 bases not matched to a gene. Germline V gene data show CDR1 as GTSNPN and CDR2 as SVGIG (reference sequence). The CDR3 length is 14 residues. The variable domain in full, completed from reference TRBV30 and TRBJ1-4, reads SQTIHQWPATLVQPVGSPLSLECTVEGTSNPNLYWYRQAAGRGLQLLFYSVGIGQISSEVPQNLSASRPQDRQFILSSKKLLLSDSGFYLCAWSVGGPNEKLFFGSGTQLSVL.

The CDR3 here is CSSRTGVNTEAFF. The CDR3 coding sequence is TGCAGCAGCCGGACAGGGGTCAACACTGAAGCTTTCTTT. The genes are TRBV29-1 and TRBJ1-1; 9 nucleotides line up with TRBD1. This CDR3 region has 13 residues. J gave up 2 bases and V 8 bases, and 6 bases lay outside the gene matches. CDR1 SQVTM and CDR2 ANQGSEA come from the germline V gene.

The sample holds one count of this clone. CDR3 amino acids: CSVGRTGATNEKLFF. CDR3 sequence (DNA): TGCAGCGTTGGCCGGACAGGGGCAACTAATGAAAAACTGTTTTTT. This chain links TRBV29-1 with TRBJ1-4; 9 bases are shared with TRBD1. The V gene's germline CDR1 is SQVTM and CDR2 ANQGSEA. The junction had 3 bases not matched to a gene; V was cut back by 4 bases and J by 0 bases. The CDR3 contains 15 residues.

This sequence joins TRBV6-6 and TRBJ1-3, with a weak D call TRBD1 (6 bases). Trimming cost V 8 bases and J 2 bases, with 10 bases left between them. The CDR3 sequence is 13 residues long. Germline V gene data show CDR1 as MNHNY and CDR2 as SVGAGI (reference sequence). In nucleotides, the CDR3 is TGTGCCAGCTGGTGGGGGCCTGGAAACACCATATATTTT. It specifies CASWWGPGNTIYF.

The CDR3 DNA reads TGTGCCAGCAGCCCGAGATGGGTGAGGGATGGCTACACCTTC. It is translated as CASSPRWVRDGYTF. V usage is TRBV9 and J usage is TRBJ1-2; no definite D call. The germline CDR1 and CDR2 sequences are SGDLS and YYNGEE. V was pared by 4 bases and J by 6 bases, with 16 bases between. The CDR3 spans 14 residues.

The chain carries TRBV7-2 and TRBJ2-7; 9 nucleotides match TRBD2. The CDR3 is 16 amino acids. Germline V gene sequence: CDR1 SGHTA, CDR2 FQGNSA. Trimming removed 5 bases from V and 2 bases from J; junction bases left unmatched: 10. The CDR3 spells CASSPRGREGTYEQYF. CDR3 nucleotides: TGTGCCAGCAGCCCACGTGGGCGGGAGGGAACCTACGAGCAGTACTTC.

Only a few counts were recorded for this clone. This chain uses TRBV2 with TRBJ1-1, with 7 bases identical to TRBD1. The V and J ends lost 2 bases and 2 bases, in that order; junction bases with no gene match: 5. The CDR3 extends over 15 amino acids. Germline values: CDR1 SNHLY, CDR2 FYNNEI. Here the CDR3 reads CASSEFGTVNTEAFF. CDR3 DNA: TGTGCCAGCAGTGAATTCGGGACAGTCAACACTGAAGCTTTCTTT.

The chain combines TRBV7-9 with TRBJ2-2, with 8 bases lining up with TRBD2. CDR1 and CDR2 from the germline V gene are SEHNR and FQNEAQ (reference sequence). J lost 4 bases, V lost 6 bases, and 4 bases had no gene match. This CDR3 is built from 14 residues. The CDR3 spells CASRPGGGTGELFF. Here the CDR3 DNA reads TGTGCCAGCAGACCGGGAGGGGGCACCGGGGAGCTGTTTTTT.

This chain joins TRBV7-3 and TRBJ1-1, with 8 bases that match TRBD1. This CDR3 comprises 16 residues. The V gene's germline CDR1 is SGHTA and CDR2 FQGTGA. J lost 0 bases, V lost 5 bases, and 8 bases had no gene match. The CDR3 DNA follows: TGTGCCAGCAGCACAGGGGGACCCCCCATGAACACTGAAGCTTTCTTT. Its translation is CASSTGGPPMNTEAFF.

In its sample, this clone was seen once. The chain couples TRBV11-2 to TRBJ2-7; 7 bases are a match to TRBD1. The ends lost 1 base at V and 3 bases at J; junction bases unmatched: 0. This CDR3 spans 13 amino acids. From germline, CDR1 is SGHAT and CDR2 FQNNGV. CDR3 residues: CASSLGDSYEQYV. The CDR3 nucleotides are TGTGCCAGCAGCTTAGGGGACAGCTACGAGCAGTACGTC.

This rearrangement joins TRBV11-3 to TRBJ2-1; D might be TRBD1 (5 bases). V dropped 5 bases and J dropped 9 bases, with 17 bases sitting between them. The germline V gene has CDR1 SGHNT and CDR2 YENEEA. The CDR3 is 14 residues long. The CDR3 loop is CASSQGSLGPEQFF. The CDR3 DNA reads TGTGCCAGCAGCCAGGGTAGTTTGGGTCCTGAGCAGTTCTTC.

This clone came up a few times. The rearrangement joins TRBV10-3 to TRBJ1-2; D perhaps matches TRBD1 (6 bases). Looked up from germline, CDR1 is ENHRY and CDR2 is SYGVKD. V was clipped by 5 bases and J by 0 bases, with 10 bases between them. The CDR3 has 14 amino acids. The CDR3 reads CAISRDTPNYGYTF. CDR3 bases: TGTGCCATCAGTCGGGACACCCCTAACTATGGCTACACCTTC.

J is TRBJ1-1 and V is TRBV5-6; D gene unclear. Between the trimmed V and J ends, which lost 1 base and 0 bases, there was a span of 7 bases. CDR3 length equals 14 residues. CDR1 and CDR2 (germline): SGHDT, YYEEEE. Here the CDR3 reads CASSLPGMNTEAFF. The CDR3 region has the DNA TGTGCCAGCAGCTTGCCAGGAATGAACACTGAAGCTTTCTTT.

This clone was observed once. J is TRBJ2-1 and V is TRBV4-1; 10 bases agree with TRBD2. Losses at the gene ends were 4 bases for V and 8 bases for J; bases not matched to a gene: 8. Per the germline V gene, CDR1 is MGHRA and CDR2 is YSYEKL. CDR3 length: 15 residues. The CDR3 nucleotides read TGCGCCAGCAGCCCTGCGGGAGCGGGGGGGGATGAGCAGTTCTTC. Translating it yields CASSPAGAGGDEQFF.

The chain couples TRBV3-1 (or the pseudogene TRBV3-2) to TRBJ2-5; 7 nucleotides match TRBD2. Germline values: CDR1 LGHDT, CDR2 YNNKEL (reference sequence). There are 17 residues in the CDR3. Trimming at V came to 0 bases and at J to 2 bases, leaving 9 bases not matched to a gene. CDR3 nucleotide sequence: TGTGCCAGCAGCCAAGATGCACCTGGACTAGGGCAAGAGACCCAGTACTTC. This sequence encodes CASSQDAPGLGQETQYF.

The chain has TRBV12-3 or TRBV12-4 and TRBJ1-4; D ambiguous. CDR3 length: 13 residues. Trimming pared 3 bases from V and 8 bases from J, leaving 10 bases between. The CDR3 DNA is TGTGCCAGCAGTTTCGTCGGAGGCGAAAAACTGTTTTTT. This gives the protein CASSFVGGEKLFF.